One and the same sample provided the 21 T cell receptor beta chains below, sequenced in a study of CD8 T cells in Susac syndrome. Random hexamers were used to reverse transcribe the RNA input (0.5 to 1 ug). TCRdb called the immunoSEQ multiplex PCR reads again in MiXCR, with one record for every CDR3 protein. The sample shows approximately 74,000 distinct CDR3 sequences, 93% of them seen only once. Input material: CD4+ T cells from PBMCs. These receptors all come from a human donor with Susac syndrome.

This clonotype was recorded once. The J gene is TRBJ2-3, the V gene TRBV9; 8 positions match TRBD1. The V gene's germline CDR1 is SGDLS and CDR2 YYNGEE. V lost 0 bases, J lost 4 bases, and 4 bases stayed unmatched. The CDR3 length is 15 residues. CDR3 region: CASSVEDRVPDTQYF. CDR3 nucleotides: TGTGCCAGCAGCGTAGAGGACAGGGTGCCAGATACGCAGTATTTT.

This chain uses TRBV20-1 with TRBJ2-1; no definite D call. The CDR3 runs 14 residues. CDR1 is DFQATT and CDR2 is SNEGSKA in the germline V gene (reference sequence). V dropped 5 bases and J dropped 7 bases, with 18 bases sitting between them. Written as DNA, the CDR3 is TGCAGTGCTGTCCAATCTGTCCCCTTAAATGAGCAGTTCTTC. This sequence encodes CSAVQSVPLNEQFF.

This clonotype was seen once. The J gene is TRBJ2-7, the V gene TRBV6-1; D ambiguous. The V and J ends lost 3 bases and 3 bases respectively, with 9 bases between them. Germline-derived CDR1 and CDR2 are MNHNS and SASEGT. This CDR3 is 13 amino acids long. The CDR3, as DNA: TGTGCCAGCAGTGAGTCATACTACTACGAGCAGTACTTC. It encodes CASSESYYYEQYF.

The chain has TRBV7-8 and TRBJ2-5; 8 bases agree with TRBD1. Germline V gene data show CDR1 as SGHVS and CDR2 as FQNEAQ. With 5 bases clipped from V and 1 base from J, the junction kept 6 bases outside the gene matches. CDR3 length equals 15 residues. The CDR3 DNA reads TGTGCCAGCAGCCCCCGGGACAGGACCCAAGAGACCCAGTACTTC. Protein product: CASSPRDRTQETQYF. Drawing the rest from reference TRBV7-8 and TRBJ2-5, the complete variable domain is GAGVSQSPRYKVAKRGQDVALRCDPISGHVSLFWYQQALGQGPEFLTYFQNEAQLDKSGLPSDRFFAERPEGSVSTLKIQRTQQEDSAVYLCASSPRDRTQETQYFGPGTRLLVL.

This chain links TRBV12-3 or TRBV12-4 with TRBJ2-2; the match to TRBD2 covers 13 bases. The CDR3 sequence is 17 residues long. Germline trimming cut 8 bases from V and 1 base from J; bases unmatched to any gene: 7. The CDR3 nucleotides read TGTGCCAGCGGTTGGACTAGCGGGAGAAGGAACACCGGGGAGCTGTTTTTT. Amino acids: CASGWTSGRRNTGELFF.

The chain couples TRBV5-1 to TRBJ1-2, with a weak D call TRBD1 (6 bases). Looked up from germline, CDR1 is SGHRS and CDR2 is YFSETQ. The V end lost 0 bases, the J end lost 2 bases, and 8 bases lay between the germline ends. The CDR3 runs 14 residues. The chain's CDR3 is CASSLEGGNYGYTF. DNA for the CDR3: TGCGCCAGCAGCTTGGAGGGGGGAAACTATGGCTACACCTTC.

V gene TRBV15 combines with J gene TRBJ2-3; 9 bases are shared with TRBD2. In germline, CDR1 is LNHNV, CDR2 YYDKDF (reference sequence). This CDR3 has 17 amino acids. With 0 bases clipped from V and 5 bases from J, the junction kept 9 bases outside the gene matches. In nucleotides, the CDR3 is TGTGCCACCAGCAGAGAGATGGCGGGGGGGCTGAAAGATACGCAGTATTTT. Translated: CATSREMAGGLKDTQYF.

This chain links TRBV30 with TRBJ2-7, with 11 positions matching TRBD1. The ends lost 2 bases at V and 5 bases at J; junction bases unmatched: 2. The CDR3 runs to 13 residues. Germline assignment: CDR1 GTSNPN and CDR2 SVGIG (reference sequence). The DNA of the CDR3 is TGTGCCTGGAGTCCGGACAGGGGGCACGAGCAGTACTTC. It codes for CAWSPDRGHEQYF.

The chain employs TRBV2 and TRBJ1-1; D perhaps matches TRBD1 (5 bases). Germline values: CDR1 SNHLY, CDR2 FYNNEI. Between the trimmed V and J ends, which lost 7 bases and 9 bases, there was a span of 12 bases. This CDR3 spans 11 amino acids. The DNA for the CDR3 is TGTGCCAGCACTAGGTGGGGCCAAGCTTTCTTT. Protein product: CASTRWGQAFF.

A few counts support this clonotype. The rearrangement links TRBV5-6 to TRBJ2-7; tentatively, D is TRBD1 (5 bases). The V gene's germline CDR1 is SGHDT and CDR2 YYEEEE. V gave up 0 bases and J gave up 4 bases, with 17 bases separating them. The CDR3 sequence is 16 residues long. This CDR3 reads CASSLEGQLRIYEQYF. CDR3 bases: TGTGCCAGCAGCTTGGAGGGGCAGCTGAGGATATACGAGCAGTACTTC.

This CDR3 reads CATSDLNGYQETQYF. In nucleotides, the CDR3 is TGTGCCACCAGTGATTTGAACGGGTACCAAGAGACCCAGTACTTC. The V gene is TRBV24-1, the J gene TRBJ2-5; D ambiguous. From germline, CDR1 is KGHDR and CDR2 SFDVKD. The CDR3 is 15 amino acids. V was pared by 0 bases and J by 0 bases, with 7 bases between.

The rearrangement joins TRBV19 to TRBJ2-7; 10 positions match TRBD1. This CDR3 contains 14 residues. Unmatched junction bases numbered 4, after V lost 5 bases and J lost 3 bases. Per germline, CDR1 LNHDA and CDR2 SQIVND (reference sequence). The CDR3 sequence: CASSPRTGGYEQYF. In DNA form, the CDR3 reads TGTGCCAGTAGTCCCCGGACAGGGGGCTACGAGCAGTACTTC. Combining the CDR3 with reference TRBV19 and TRBJ2-7 gives the whole variable domain DGGITQSPKYLFRKEGQNVTLSCEQNLNHDAMYWYRQDPGQGLRLIYYSQIVNDFQKGDIAEGYSVSREKKESFPLTVTSAQKNPTAFYLCASSPRTGGYEQYFGPGTRLTVT.

This chain links TRBV7-2 with TRBJ1-2; no definite D call. V was clipped by 3 bases and J by 7 bases, with 12 bases between them. This CDR3 region has 13 residues. The germline CDR1 and CDR2 sequences are SGHTA and FQGNSA. CDR3 in DNA: TGTGCCAGCAGCTTTCCAGAAAGGGTTGGCTACACCTTC. As protein: CASSFPERVGYTF.

V and J are TRBV9 and TRBJ2-3, with 7 positions matching TRBD2. The germline CDR1 and CDR2 sequences are SGDLS and YYNGEE. The CDR3 runs to 15 residues. V was pared by 2 bases and J by 1 base, with 4 bases of the junction left unmatched. The CDR3 DNA reads as TGTGCCAGCAGCGTGAGGGAGGGGCGCACAGATACGCAGTATTTT. Its protein is CASSVREGRTDTQYF.

The J gene is TRBJ2-3, the V gene TRBV6-4, with 12 bases fitting TRBD2. This CDR3 has 16 residues. The germline gives CDR1 MRHNA, CDR2 SNTAGT. Germline trimming cut 0 bases from V and 4 bases from J; bases unmatched to any gene: 2. CDR3 sequence (DNA): TGTGCCAGCAGTGACTCCGCTAGCGGGGGGGCAGATACGCAGTATTTT. It codes for CASSDSASGGADTQYF.

The rearrangement links TRBV5-1 to TRBJ2-2, with a tentative D call TRBD1 (6 bases). The CDR3 extends over 14 amino acids. Between the trimmed V and J ends, which lost 6 bases and 6 bases, there was a span of 15 bases. Germline values: CDR1 SGHRS, CDR2 YFSETQ. The CDR3 DNA is TGCGCCAGCACATCAGGGGACGTGTCCGGGGAGCTGTTTTTT. This translates into CASTSGDVSGELFF.

The rearrangement joins TRBV30 to TRBJ1-2; no clear D. With 2 bases removed from V and 5 bases from J, the gap between germline ends came to 12 bases. The length of the CDR3 is 13 residues. Germline V gene data show CDR1 as GTSNPN and CDR2 as SVGIG (reference sequence). The CDR3 loop is CAWSPGEKYGYTF. The DNA of the CDR3 is TGTGCCTGGAGTCCCGGGGAAAAGTATGGCTACACCTTC.

The genes are TRBV6-5 and TRBJ2-1; 10 bases match TRBD1. The CDR3 is 15 amino acids. In germline, CDR1 is MNHEY, CDR2 SVGAGI. V gave up 4 bases and J gave up 3 bases; unmatched junction bases: 3. The CDR3 loop reads CASSSDRGFYNEQFF. DNA of the CDR3: TGTGCCAGCAGTTCGGACAGGGGGTTCTACAATGAGCAGTTCTTC.

The chain has TRBV5-1 and TRBJ1-4, with 8 positions matching TRBD1. The CDR3 contains 14 residues. J was trimmed by 5 bases and V by 5 bases; bases with no gene match: 5. The germline V gene has CDR1 SGHRS and CDR2 YFSETQ. The DNA for the CDR3 is TGCGCCAGCAGGCCCGGGACAGGCAATGAAAAACTGTTTTTT. The encoded protein is CASRPGTGNEKLFF.

The chain links TRBV3-1 to TRBJ1-1; D is possibly TRBD1 (5 bases). V was trimmed by 2 bases and J by 11 bases, leaving 15 bases between them. CDR1 and CDR2 from the germline V gene are LGHDT and YNNKEL (reference sequence). This CDR3 has 13 residues. CDR3 coding DNA: TGTGCCAGCAGCCAAAGGGAGGGGCTCCCCGCTTTCTTT. Its protein product is CASSQREGLPAFF.

CDR3 loop: CASGRDTENTIYF. The CDR3 region has the DNA TGTGCCAGCGGTCGGGACACTGAAAACACCATATATTTT. V usage is TRBV12-3 or TRBV12-4 and J usage is TRBJ1-3; TRBD1 might be the D (6 bases). Deletions cut 8 bases from V and 6 bases from J, with 14 bases between. The CDR3 has 13 residues.